This paragraph covers one T cell receptor beta chain sequence. Trimming at V came to 7 bases and at J to 4 bases, leaving 13 bases not matched to a gene. The CDR3 loop spans 16 amino acids. Germline loops: CDR1 MDHEN, CDR2 SYDVKM. The data were taken from a study of blood T cell repertoires in COVID-19. Study at large: Sites in the United States, Italy and Spain provided acute and convalescent COVID-19 samples. Sample material is recorded as cDNA or gDNA derived from T cells, B-cell-depleted T cells, or PBMCs.

Assay used: immunoSEQ multiplex PCR; TCRdb lists only in-frame clones, some missing. In the table there are about 330,000 clones, around 87% of which are singletons. The sequencing sample was made of PBMCs or T cells enriched from blood (not recorded which). This TCR was sampled from a woman aged 25 to 45 who had recovered from COVID-19. This sequence joins TRBV28 and TRBJ1-2; the match to TRBD1 covers 9 bases. DNA for the CDR3: TGTGCCAGCACCGCAAACCCGGGACAGGGAATCTATGGCTACACCTTC. It encodes CASTANPGQGIYGYTF.